One sample yielded the 30 T cell receptor beta chains listed below, sequenced in a study of T cell responses to AZD1222 COVID-19 vaccine. Method: immunoSEQ multiplex PCR; TCRdb's copy keeps in-frame clones and lacks some. Of about 120,000 clones in the sample, around 89% were seen once. This specimen was peripheral blood, taken on day 0 of MenACWY control vaccination. These receptors came from an adult in good health.

V gene TRBV5-1 combines with J gene TRBJ2-7; D is perhaps TRBD1 or TRBD2 (6 bases each). The CDR3 covers 14 residues. The V end was cut by 4 bases, the J end by 0 bases, with 11 bases between. Germline CDR1 is SGHRS and CDR2 is YFSETQ. CDR3 sequence (DNA): TGCGCCAGCAGCCGCGGGGACAACTCCTACGAGCAGTACTTC. Translating it yields CASSRGDNSYEQYF.

The chain joins TRBV7-9 to TRBJ2-1; 8 nucleotides line up with TRBD1. The CDR3 spans 16 residues. Germline-derived CDR1 and CDR2 are SEHNR and FQNEAQ (reference sequence). V gave up 2 bases and J gave up 6 bases; unmatched junction bases: 9. The CDR3 DNA sequence: TGTGCCAGCAGCTTATCCGGCAGGGGGCAGGTCAATGAGCAGTTCTTC. This encodes CASSLSGRGQVNEQFF.

The chain has TRBV11-3 and TRBJ2-1; TRBD2 matches at 8 bases. Germline-derived CDR1 and CDR2 are SGHNT and YENEEA. The CDR3 totals 16 residues. V shed 0 bases, J shed 6 bases, and the junction held 7 bases outside the gene matches. This CDR3 reads CASSLDKAGDGNEQFF. The CDR3 bases are TGTGCCAGCAGCTTAGATAAAGCGGGAGACGGCAATGAGCAGTTCTTC.

The rearrangement links TRBV7-8 to TRBJ2-3; 12 bases map to TRBD2. The germline gives CDR1 SGHVS, CDR2 FQNEAQ. The CDR3 is 19 amino acids. V trimming: 1 base; J trimming: 3 bases; junction bases outside the gene matches: 11. The CDR3 here is CASSLGVASGRAVTDTQYF. The CDR3 coding sequence is TGTGCCAGCAGCTTAGGTGTAGCTAGCGGGAGGGCCGTAACAGATACGCAGTATTTT.

The chain uses TRBV5-1 and TRBJ2-2, with TRBD1 matching 9 bases. This CDR3 has 14 amino acids. Looked up from germline, CDR1 is SGHRS and CDR2 is YFSETQ. J lost 7 bases, V lost 5 bases, and 6 bases had no gene match. This CDR3 reads CASSITGGSGELFF. As DNA, the CDR3 is TGCGCCAGCAGTATTACAGGGGGCAGCGGGGAGCTGTTTTTT.

This chain uses TRBV2 with TRBJ2-7; 12 bases match TRBD2. The J segment lost 0 bases and the V segment lost 7 bases, leaving 7 bases of the junction unmatched. From germline, CDR1 is SNHLY and CDR2 FYNNEI. This CDR3 has 16 amino acids. This CDR3 reads CASIPGLAGTSYEQYF. In nucleotides, the CDR3 is TGTGCCAGCATCCCGGGACTAGCGGGTACCTCCTACGAGCAGTACTTC.

The genes are TRBV19 and TRBJ1-1; 8 nucleotides agree with TRBD1. Germline V gene lookup returns CDR1 LNHDA and CDR2 SQIVND (reference sequence). This CDR3 contains 15 residues. V dropped 5 bases and J dropped 5; count of bases not matched to a gene: 10. The CDR3 sequence is CASSSRTGSGTEAFF. The DNA of the CDR3 is TGTGCCAGTAGTTCAAGGACAGGGTCGGGGACTGAAGCTTTCTTT.

The rearrangement joins TRBV28 to TRBJ1-5, with 10 bases identical to TRBD1. V was pared by 6 bases and J by 6 bases, with 8 bases of the junction left unmatched. There are 15 residues in the CDR3. Germline assignment: CDR1 MDHEN and CDR2 SYDVKM. CDR3 sequence: CASRGVGTGVQPQHF. The DNA for the CDR3 is TGTGCCAGCAGAGGAGTTGGGACAGGGGTTCAGCCCCAGCATTTT.

The J gene is TRBJ2-1, the V gene TRBV29-1; possibly TRBD1 or TRBD2 for D (5 bases each). This CDR3 has 15 residues. In germline, CDR1 is SQVTM, CDR2 ANQGSEA. V gave up 3 bases and J gave up 0 bases, with 12 bases separating them. Here the CDR3 reads CSVEGDGSSYNEQFF. In DNA form, the CDR3 reads TGCAGCGTTGAGGGGGACGGAAGCTCCTACAATGAGCAGTTCTTC.

The V and J genes are TRBV10-3 and TRBJ2-7, with 11 bases fitting TRBD2. The CDR3 contains 12 residues. The germline V gene encodes CDR1 ENHRY and CDR2 SYGVKD. Losses at the gene ends were 10 bases for V and 3 bases for J; bases not matched to a gene: 2. CDR3 nucleotides: TGTGCCACCGGGACTAGCGGCTACGAGCAGTACTTC. Its protein is CATGTSGYEQYF.

This chain uses TRBV19 with TRBJ1-2; D is ambiguous. The CDR3 runs to 13 residues. The V end lost 7 bases, the J end lost 3 bases, and 12 bases lay between the germline ends. Germline loops: CDR1 LNHDA, CDR2 SQIVND (reference sequence). CDR3 amino acids: CASKEAVDYGYTF. The CDR3 DNA sequence: TGTGCCAGTAAAGAGGCAGTCGACTATGGCTACACCTTC.

V and J are TRBV19 and TRBJ2-5; 7 bases are a match to TRBD1. Unmatched junction bases numbered 8, after V lost 6 bases and J lost 4 bases. The CDR3 is 14 amino acids. CDR1 and CDR2 (germline): LNHDA, SQIVND (reference sequence). CDR3 nucleotides: TGTGCCAGTAGGAAGACAGGGAGTCGAGAGACCCAGTACTTC. Amino acids: CASRKTGSRETQYF.

This chain uses TRBV7-2 with TRBJ1-1, with D unresolved. Germline V lookup: CDR1 SGHTA, CDR2 FQGNSA. Trimming pared 4 bases from V and 2 bases from J, leaving 17 bases between. The CDR3 runs to 16 residues. CDR3 loop: CASSSQSPGRNTEAFF. The CDR3 nucleotides are TGTGCCAGCAGCTCCCAGAGCCCGGGTCGCAACACTGAAGCTTTCTTT.

This clone showed up just a few times. The rearrangement uses TRBV10-3 and TRBJ1-6; D gene ambiguous. The CDR3 has 15 residues. CDR1 and CDR2 (germline): ENHRY, SYGVKD. Trimming pared 4 bases from V and 7 bases from J, leaving 14 bases between. Here the CDR3 reads CAISAERADNSPLHF. In DNA form, the CDR3 reads TGTGCCATCAGTGCGGAGAGGGCGGACAATTCACCCCTCCACTTT.

V and J are TRBV6-5 and TRBJ2-2; 7 positions match TRBD2. Germline V gives CDR1 MNHEY, CDR2 SVGAGI. V gave up 2 bases and J gave up 6 bases; unmatched junction bases: 6. The CDR3 consists of 15 residues. This CDR3 is CASSYGAGDPGELFF. The CDR3 DNA sequence: TGTGCCAGCAGTTACGGCGCGGGAGACCCCGGGGAGCTGTTTTTT.

CDR3 region: CASSGGGRDSYEQYF. The CDR3 nucleotides read TGTGCCAGCAGTGGGGGGGGACGGGACTCCTACGAGCAGTACTTC. The genes are TRBV6-6 and TRBJ2-7, with 7 positions matching TRBD2. V trimming: 5 bases; J trimming: 0 bases; junction bases outside the gene matches: 7. In germline, CDR1 is MNHNY, CDR2 SVGAGI (reference sequence). The CDR3 length is 15 residues.

J is TRBJ2-1 and V is TRBV2, with TRBD2 identical over 13 bases. V shed 6 bases, J shed 4 bases, and the junction held 6 bases outside the gene matches. The CDR3 contains 16 residues. Germline V gene lookup returns CDR1 SNHLY and CDR2 FYNNEI. The CDR3, as DNA: TGTGCCAGCAGCGGTACGACTAGCGGGAGGTACAATGAGCAGTTCTTC. This translates into CASSGTTSGRYNEQFF.

This clone came up once. The chain recombines TRBV5-5 with TRBJ2-3, with 11 bases aligning to TRBD1. Germline CDR1 and CDR2: SGHKS and YYEKEE (reference sequence). Trimming took 1 base from V and 4 from J; bases not matched to a gene: 5. This CDR3 is built from 16 residues. The CDR3 region is CASSLWGQGGADTQYF. For the CDR3, the DNA is TGTGCCAGCAGCTTGTGGGGACAGGGGGGCGCAGATACGCAGTATTTT.

This clone showed up just a few times. The J gene is TRBJ2-7, the V gene TRBV11-2; TRBD2 matches 10 bases. Germline CDR1 and CDR2: SGHAT and FQNNGV. Trimming at V came to 4 bases and at J to 2 bases, leaving 8 bases not matched to a gene. CDR3 length equals 16 residues. Here the CDR3 DNA reads TGTGCCAGCAGCTCACGGACTAGCGGAGATGCCTACGAGCAGTACTTC. This encodes CASSSRTSGDAYEQYF.

The chain couples TRBV6-5 to TRBJ1-6; 7 nucleotides agree with TRBD1. CDR1 and CDR2 (germline): MNHEY, SVGAGI. This CDR3 is built from 14 residues. Trimming at V came to 8 bases and at J to 7 bases, leaving 8 bases not matched to a gene. The CDR3, as DNA: TGTGCCAGCGTTGGAGGGGGCAGGAATTCACCCCTCCACTTT. Its protein product is CASVGGGRNSPLHF.

The CDR3 loop is CASSIQTRGLAGSYEQYF. CDR3 bases: TGTGCCAGTAGTATCCAGACCAGGGGACTAGCGGGATCCTACGAGCAGTACTTC. The V gene is TRBV19, the J gene TRBJ2-7; 13 bases are a match to TRBD2. CDR3 length: 18 amino acids. The junction had 9 bases not matched to a gene; V was cut back by 3 bases and J by 1 base. Per the germline V gene, CDR1 is LNHDA and CDR2 is SQIVND (reference sequence).

This clone was seen a handful of times. The rearrangement uses TRBV24-1 and TRBJ2-3, with TRBD1 as a possible D gene (6 bases). This CDR3 comprises 16 residues. Germline CDR1 reads KGHDR; CDR2 reads SFDVKD. V lost 4 bases and J 2 bases, leaving 15 bases between the germline ends. CDR3 sequence: CATSEPEGGPTDTQYF. DNA of the CDR3: TGTGCCACCAGTGAACCAGAAGGGGGTCCCACAGATACGCAGTATTTT.

V usage is TRBV2 and J usage is TRBJ2-3; TRBD1 agrees at 9 bases. Germline V gene sequence: CDR1 SNHLY, CDR2 FYNNEI. There are 15 residues in the CDR3. V lost 3 bases and J lost 1; bases outside the gene matches: 2. The CDR3 here is CASSDRDRGTDTQYF. In DNA form, the CDR3 reads TGTGCCAGCAGTGACCGGGACAGGGGCACAGATACGCAGTATTTT.

The chain combines TRBV6-4 with TRBJ2-5; D gene uncertain. The CDR3 runs to 13 residues. The germline V gene has CDR1 MRHNA and CDR2 SNTAGT. Trimming took 1 base from V and 6 from J, leaving 9 bases between them. CDR3 coding DNA: TGTGCCAGCAGTGACTTGAGCGTGAAGACCCAGTACTTC. It is translated as CASSDLSVKTQYF.

This chain connects TRBV6-1 to TRBJ2-7, with D perhaps matching TRBD1 (6 bases). The CDR3 has 14 amino acids. CDR1 and CDR2 from the germline V gene are MNHNS and SASEGT. Deletions cut 0 bases from V and 7 bases from J, with 13 bases between. This chain's CDR3 is CASSEAHWGPEQYF. The CDR3 nucleotides read TGTGCCAGCAGTGAAGCCCATTGGGGGCCTGAGCAGTACTTC.

This chain connects TRBV29-1 to TRBJ1-1; D perhaps matches TRBD1 (6 bases). V was trimmed by 4 bases and J by 6 bases, leaving 15 bases between them. This CDR3 is built from 13 residues. Germline CDR1 and CDR2: SQVTM and ANQGSEA. The CDR3 loop reads CSVGSGEVAEAFF. Here the CDR3 DNA reads TGCAGCGTTGGCTCAGGGGAAGTCGCTGAAGCTTTCTTT.

The chain couples TRBV27 to TRBJ2-7; TRBD1 is a possible D gene (6 bases). Looked up from germline, CDR1 is MNHEY and CDR2 is SMNVEV (reference sequence). The CDR3 runs 14 residues. V was cut by 5 bases and J by 4 bases, with 15 bases left in between. The CDR3 bases are TGTGCCAGCAGTATGCGACAGGCTTTTTACGAGCAGTACTTC. Protein: CASSMRQAFYEQYF.

The genes are TRBV12-3 or TRBV12-4 and TRBJ1-3; possibly TRBD1 for D (6 bases). The CDR3 covers 12 residues. The V gene lost 6 bases and the J gene lost 11 bases, with 14 bases spanning the gap. The CDR3, as DNA: TGTGCCAGCAGGGTGGGGGGCAGACCCATATATTTT. It encodes CASRVGGRPIYF.

This clone has only one observation. This chain links TRBV6-2 or TRBV6-3 with TRBJ2-7; unclear D gene. V was trimmed by 6 bases and J by 3 bases, leaving 9 bases between them. In germline, CDR1 is MNHEY, CDR2 SVGEGT. The CDR3 totals 12 residues. CDR3 residues: CASSRSFYEQYF. Here the CDR3 DNA reads TGTGCCAGCAGCCGGTCGTTCTACGAGCAGTACTTC.

This chain joins TRBV6-5 and TRBJ1-4; D is ambiguous. The V end was cut by 0 bases, the J end by 7 bases, with 12 bases between. Germline V gene lookup returns CDR1 MNHEY and CDR2 SVGAGI. There are 15 residues in the CDR3. The chain's CDR3 is CASSYSPTRGEKLFF. CDR3 DNA sequence: TGTGCCAGCAGTTACTCGCCGACTCGGGGTGAAAAACTGTTTTTT.